The entry below gives a single TCR beta chain sequence along with its context. Germline CDR1 is LGHDT and CDR2 is YNNKEL (reference sequence). The V gene lost 0 bases and the J gene lost 7 bases, with 4 bases spanning the gap. The CDR3 loop spans 13 amino acids. Study processing details: Reference gene primer amplification gave estimated nucleated cell counts. Only in-frame clones appear in the TCRdb table, and some are missing; sequencing was by immunoSEQ multiplex PCR. V and J calls plus clone size are reproduced from that table; the DNA served to infer D and trimming. Of about 150,000 clones in the sample, around 77% were seen once. This sample is part of a study of blood T cell repertoires in COVID-19. Study overall: Specimens from acute and convalescent COVID-19 originated in the United States, Italy and Spain. PBMCs, B-cell-depleted T cells, or T cells were the source of the cDNA or gDNA that made up the material.

The receptor was isolated from a man in his forties or fifties with active or convalescent COVID-19. The specimen was peripheral blood. The chain employs TRBV3-1 (or the pseudogene TRBV3-2) and TRBJ1-6; D unresolved. This CDR3 is CASSQDMNSPLHF. CDR3 bases: TGTGCCAGCAGCCAAGATATGAATTCACCCCTCCACTTT.